Shown below are 17 T cell receptor beta chains from a single sample sequenced in a study of T cell responses to AZD1222 COVID-19 vaccine. Produced via immunoSEQ multiplex PCR; TCRdb's table is partial and in-frame only. Of under 200,000 clones listed, around 90% were seen once; the top ten hold roughly 1.1%. The source material was peripheral blood, sampled 28 days after the second AZD1222 dose. These receptors were collected from an adult who received the AZD1222 COVID-19 vaccine.

The V and J genes are TRBV4-2 and TRBJ2-7; TRBD2 aligns across 15 bases. Germline V CDR1 and CDR2: LGHNA, YNFKEQ. The CDR3 has 18 residues. V dropped 3 bases and J dropped 5; count of bases not matched to a gene: 11. CDR3 region: CASSQTGTSGGSADEQYF. The CDR3 DNA is TGTGCCAGCAGCCAGACAGGGACTAGCGGGGGGTCTGCCGACGAGCAGTACTTC.

On this clone: One end of the junction varies from germline; a read error may be responsible. The sample has other DNA sequences that encode this CDR3 too. The genes are TRBV10-1 and TRBJ1-4; D is unclear. Germline V gives CDR1 WNHNN, CDR2 SYGVQD (reference sequence). The CDR3 length is 14 residues. The DNA of the CDR3 is TGCGCCAGCAGTGAGTCCGGCCAGAATGAAAAACTATTTTTT. Protein product: CASSESGQNEKLFF.

The chain couples TRBV7-9 to TRBJ1-1, with TRBD1 matching 7 bases. The V gene's germline CDR1 is SEHNR and CDR2 FQNEAQ (reference sequence). Trimming at V came to 5 bases and at J to 5 bases, leaving 8 bases not matched to a gene. CDR3 length equals 14 residues. CDR3 loop: CASSASTGMTEAFF. For the CDR3, the DNA is TGTGCCAGCAGCGCCTCGACAGGGATGACTGAAGCTTTCTTT.

The V and J genes are TRBV6-4 and TRBJ2-2; 9 nucleotides align to TRBD1. The CDR3 is made up of 15 amino acids. Germline trimming cut 6 bases from V and 2 bases from J; bases unmatched to any gene: 4. Germline CDR1 and CDR2: MRHNA and SNTAGT. Here the CDR3 reads CASRPGQGNTGELFF. CDR3 DNA sequence: TGTGCCAGCAGACCGGGACAGGGAAACACCGGGGAGCTGTTTTTT.

This rearrangement joins TRBV6-5 to TRBJ2-1, with no clear D. The CDR3 extends over 15 amino acids. CDR1 and CDR2 from the germline V gene are MNHEY and SVGAGI. The V end lost 7 bases, the J end lost 2 bases, and 15 bases lay between the germline ends. This CDR3 reads CASNPGLAPYNEQFF. The CDR3 nucleotides read TGTGCCAGCAATCCCGGCCTCGCCCCCTACAATGAGCAGTTCTTC.

CDR3 coding DNA: TGTGCCAGCAGGCCGGGGGTGGGGCGCGCCTACAATGAGCAGTTCTTC. Translation gives CASRPGVGRAYNEQFF. This chain links TRBV2 with TRBJ2-1; weak D call: TRBD2 (6 bases). The germline V gene has CDR1 SNHLY and CDR2 FYNNEI. The CDR3 loop spans 16 amino acids. Trimming cost V 6 bases and J 2 bases, with 17 bases left between them.

This rearrangement joins TRBV11-2 to TRBJ2-7; 8 bases are shared with TRBD1. V gave up 1 base and J gave up 6 bases; unmatched junction bases: 8. Germline loops: CDR1 SGHAT, CDR2 FQNNGV. This CDR3 region has 15 residues. The CDR3 nucleotides read TGTGCCAGCAGCTTAGGGACAGGGCCCTTCTCCGAGCAGTACTTC. It is translated as CASSLGTGPFSEQYF.

This chain joins TRBV5-1 and TRBJ2-7, with no clear D. Trimming cost V 4 bases and J 3 bases, with 14 bases left between them. CDR1 is SGHRS, CDR2 YFSETQ, per germline. The CDR3 runs to 14 residues. CDR3 DNA: TGCGCCAGCAGCCAACCCGGGTTAAGCTACGAGCAGTACTTC. It translates to CASSQPGLSYEQYF.

The gene calls are TRBV5-6 and TRBJ1-2, with 8 bases identical to TRBD1. The germline V gene encodes CDR1 SGHDT and CDR2 YYEEEE. The CDR3 is made up of 18 amino acids. V lost 4 bases, J lost 8 bases, and 22 bases stayed unmatched. The CDR3 loop reads CASSLYSRTGRGGGGYTF. The CDR3 DNA sequence: TGTGCCAGCAGCCTTTACAGTAGGACAGGGCGAGGCGGAGGGGGCTACACCTTC.

V is TRBV25-1 and J is TRBJ1-2; D is unclear. The germline CDR1 and CDR2 sequences are MGHDK and SYGVNS. The CDR3 loop spans 11 amino acids. Trimming took off 8 bases at V and 3 bases at J, with 7 bases between the two ends. The CDR3 nucleotides read TGTGCCAGCGGGCAGGACTATGGCTACACCTTC. Its translation is CASGQDYGYTF.

This chain joins TRBV6-2 or TRBV6-3 and TRBJ2-5; perhaps TRBD2 as D (7 bases). Germline lookup yields CDR1 MNHEY and CDR2 SVGEGT. V gave up 0 bases and J gave up 4 bases, with 15 bases separating them. The CDR3 has 16 residues. CDR3 sequence: CASSYSAGAPGETQYF. In DNA, the CDR3 is TGTGCCAGCAGTTACTCCGCGGGGGCCCCCGGAGAGACCCAGTACTTC.

The V call is TRBV4-2, the J call TRBJ1-5; a weak D match, TRBD1 (5 bases). Germline CDR1 reads LGHNA; CDR2 reads YNFKEQ. Trimming shortened V by 0 bases and J by 3 bases, and 9 bases separated the two germline ends. The CDR3 length is 15 residues. This CDR3 is CASSQDGGSNQPQHF. The CDR3, as DNA: TGTGCCAGCAGCCAAGATGGGGGTTCCAATCAGCCCCAGCATTTT.

The CDR3 loop reads CASSSRGVEQYF. The CDR3 DNA follows: TGTGCCAGCAGTTCCAGGGGAGTCGAGCAGTACTTC. V usage is TRBV12-3 or TRBV12-4 and J usage is TRBJ2-7; tentatively, D is TRBD1 (6 bases). CDR3 length: 12 amino acids. The V and J ends lost 4 bases and 6 bases respectively, with 10 bases between them.

The rearrangement joins TRBV4-1 to TRBJ2-1; TRBD2 matches at 12 bases. This CDR3 is 15 amino acids long. CDR1 MGHRA and CDR2 YSYEKL come from the germline V gene. V lost 4 bases and J lost 7; bases outside the gene matches: 5. This CDR3 is CASSLLAGGPNEQFF. For the CDR3, the DNA is TGCGCCAGCAGCCTGCTAGCGGGGGGGCCGAATGAGCAGTTCTTC.

The rearrangement joins TRBV2 to TRBJ2-4, with D maybe TRBD1 (6 bases). This CDR3 has 17 amino acids. Trimming cost V 3 bases and J 0 bases, with 15 bases left between them. Germline-derived CDR1 and CDR2 are SNHLY and FYNNEI. The CDR3 region has the DNA TGTGCCAGCAGTGATCGGGACACATTCCGAGCCAAAAACATTCAGTACTTC. As protein: CASSDRDTFRAKNIQYF.

This chain connects TRBV7-8 to TRBJ1-6; no firm D call. Trimming cost V 2 bases and J 6 bases, with 11 bases left between them. This CDR3 region has 15 residues. Germline lookup yields CDR1 SGHVS and CDR2 FQNEAQ. The chain's CDR3 is CASSLSGPGNSPLHF. The CDR3 DNA follows: TGTGCCAGCAGCTTAAGTGGCCCGGGTAATTCACCCCTCCACTTT. The variable domain in full, with the rest retrieved from reference TRBV7-8 and TRBJ1-6, is GAGVSQSPRYKVAKRGQDVALRCDPISGHVSLFWYQQALGQGPEFLTYFQNEAQLDKSGLPSDRFFAERPEGSVSTLKIQRTQQEDSAVYLCASSLSGPGNSPLHFGNGTRLTVT.

The chain recombines TRBV27 with TRBJ2-4, with D possibly being TRBD1 (6 bases). CDR3 length: 14 residues. The V gene lost 6 bases and the J gene lost 1 base, with 10 bases spanning the gap. The germline V gene encodes CDR1 MNHEY and CDR2 SMNVEV (reference sequence). CDR3 sequence (DNA): TGTGCCAGCAGCTTCCAGGGGGCCAAAAACATTCAGTACTTC. Translated, it gives CASSFQGAKNIQYF.